The clone carrying this T cell receptor (beta chain) was found once. Its antigen is not known. This table comes from immunoSEQ multiplex PCR, and its TCRdb copy is limited to in-frame clones, with some not included. The data hold approximately 120,000 clones, with about four fifths observed a single time. The data derive from a study of radiation and T cells in renal cell carcinoma. Trimming pared 6 bases from V and 5 bases from J, leaving 11 bases between. Germline loops: CDR1 MNHEY, CDR2 SVGAGI. The CDR3 contains 12 residues. Whole-study findings and limits: No pretreatment tumor biopsies were available for baseline clonotypes. From baseline, blood top tumor clonotypes peaked at 2 weeks post-radiation.

Time point noted: baseline pretreatment blood. Regarding treatment: 15 Gy SBRT to primary tumor, nephrectomy 4 weeks later. This renal cell carcinoma was of the clear cell type. Material: blood, obtained from a patient whose treatment included radiotherapy and nephrectomy. The TCR sequence derives from a woman aged 55-69 years with renal cell carcinoma. This chain joins TRBV6-5 and TRBJ2-7, with D maybe TRBD1 (6 bases). The CDR3: CASRTNRDEQYF. CDR3 nucleotides: TGTGCCAGCAGGACGAACAGGGACGAGCAGTACTTC.